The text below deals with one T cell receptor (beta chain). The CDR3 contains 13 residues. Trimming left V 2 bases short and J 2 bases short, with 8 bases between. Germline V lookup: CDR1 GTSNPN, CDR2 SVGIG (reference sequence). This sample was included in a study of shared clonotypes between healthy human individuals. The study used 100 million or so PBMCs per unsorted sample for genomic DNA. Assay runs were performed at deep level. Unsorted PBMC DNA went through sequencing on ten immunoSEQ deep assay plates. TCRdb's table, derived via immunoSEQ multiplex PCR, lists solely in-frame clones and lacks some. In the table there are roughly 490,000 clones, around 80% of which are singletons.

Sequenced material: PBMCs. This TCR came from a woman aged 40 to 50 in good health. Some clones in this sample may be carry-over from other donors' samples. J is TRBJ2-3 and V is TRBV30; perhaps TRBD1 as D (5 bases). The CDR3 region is CAWSLTDTDTQYF. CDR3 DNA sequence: TGTGCCTGGAGTTTGACAGACACAGATACGCAGTATTTT. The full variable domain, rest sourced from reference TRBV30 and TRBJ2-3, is SQTIHQWPATLVQPVGSPLSLECTVEGTSNPNLYWYRQAAGRGLQLLFYSVGIGQISSEVPQNLSASRPQDRQFILSSKKLLLSDSGFYLCAWSLTDTDTQYFGPGTRLTVL.